Each of the 30 T cell receptor beta chains below was sequenced from the same sample in a study of molecular identifiers for immune sequencing clone quantification. Using its own MiXCR run on the PCR reads, TCRdb lists one record per CDR3 protein. The repertoire has 8,800 or so distinct CDR3 sequences, approximately 31% of them found once; the top ten carry around 5.3%. Source material: naive CD8+ T cells from blood, with Jurkat cell RNA spiked in. Described subset: FACS-sorted CD8+CD4-CCR7+CD45RA+ naive T cells. These receptors were obtained from a human donor in good health. Some libraries in this study had Jurkat cell RNA spiked in.

J is TRBJ2-7 and V is TRBV19; D unclear. Germline-derived CDR1 and CDR2 are LNHDA and SQIVND (reference sequence). Deletions cut 8 bases from V and 5 bases from J, with 22 bases between. The CDR3 runs to 15 residues. Here the CDR3 DNA reads TGTGCCAGTGGGGTCGTGGGCGCCACGGTCGACGAGCAGTACTTC. This translates into CASGVVGATVDEQYF.

The rearrangement uses TRBV4-3 and TRBJ1-1; D gene unclear. The CDR3 spans 20 residues. Deletions cut 0 bases from V and 1 base from J, with 24 bases between. The germline CDR1 and CDR2 sequences are LGHNA and YSLEER. CDR3 bases: TGCGCCAGCAGCCAAGATCTTATGAACGAGGCCCAAACGACGAACACTGAAGCTTTCTTT. Its translation is CASSQDLMNEAQTTNTEAFF.

Here the CDR3 reads CASSSRGYEQYF. The CDR3 nucleotides are TGTGCCAGCAGCTCCCGGGGCTACGAGCAGTACTTC. The V call is TRBV11-1, the J call TRBJ2-7, with D maybe TRBD2 (5 bases). Trimming removed 4 bases from V and 3 bases from J, with 7 bases in between. The CDR3 has 12 amino acids. Germline V gene data show CDR1 as SGHAT and CDR2 as FQDESV (reference sequence).

This chain connects TRBV10-2 to TRBJ2-3; TRBD1 is a possible D gene (5 bases). Germline assignment: CDR1 WSHSY and CDR2 SAAADI. Trimming took off 0 bases at V and 0 bases at J, with 10 bases between the two ends. The CDR3 has 16 residues. The CDR3 bases are TGCGCCAGCAGTGAGTCAACAGGCCTCAGCACAGATACGCAGTATTTT. It codes for CASSESTGLSTDTQYF.

Notes on this clonotype: One end of the junction does not line up with germline, which may come from a read error. The V call is TRBV5-6, the J call TRBJ1-1, with 9 nucleotides matching TRBD1. From germline, CDR1 is SGHDT and CDR2 YYEEEE. The CDR3 length is 14 residues. CDR3 region: CASSRDRVNTDAFF. CDR3 sequence (DNA): TGTGCCAGCAGCCGGGACAGGGTGAACACTGACGCTTTCTTT.

This clonotype occurred a few times. This rearrangement joins TRBV14 to TRBJ2-7; a possible D gene is TRBD2 (5 bases). CDR3 size: 12 residues. Germline V gene lookup returns CDR1 SGHDN and CDR2 FVKESK. With 3 bases removed from V and 3 bases from J, the gap between germline ends came to 6 bases. CDR3 nucleotide sequence: TGTGCCAGCAGCCAGGGGAGCTACGAGCAGTACTTC. The encoded protein is CASSQGSYEQYF.

As for this clonotype: A clone one base away is much larger, so this may be a read error. V usage is TRBV7-8 and J usage is TRBJ1-4; possibly TRBD1 for D (5 bases). Germline V gene lookup returns CDR1 SGHVS and CDR2 FQNEAQ. The CDR3 spans 14 residues. CDR3 sequence (DNA): TGTGCCATCAGCCAGACAGCAACTAATGAAAAACTGTTTTTT. It is translated as CAISQTATNEKLFF.

The rearrangement joins TRBV28 to TRBJ1-3, with D hard to call. Germline CDR1 reads MDHEN; CDR2 reads SYDVKM. Between the trimmed V and J ends, which lost 3 bases and 0 bases, there was a span of 6 bases. The CDR3 runs to 14 residues. The CDR3 spells CASSFYTSGNTIYF. CDR3 coding DNA: TGTGCCAGCAGTTTCTACACCTCTGGAAACACCATATATTTT.

The chain recombines TRBV20-1 with TRBJ2-2, with 10 bases identical to TRBD2. Germline loops: CDR1 DFQATT, CDR2 SNEGSKA (reference sequence). This CDR3 is 14 amino acids long. The V and J ends lost 6 bases and 3 bases, in that order; junction bases with no gene match: 4. CDR3 nucleotide sequence: TGCAGTGCAAGGACTAGCGGCCACACCGGGGAGCTGTTTTTT. Its translation is CSARTSGHTGELFF.

The V and J genes are TRBV28 and TRBJ2-5, with 7 positions matching TRBD1. There are 12 residues in the CDR3. V shed 10 bases, J shed 5 bases, and the junction held 7 bases outside the gene matches. Germline-derived CDR1 and CDR2 are MDHEN and SYDVKM. The CDR3 DNA follows: TGTGCCATTCGACAGGGAGTGGAGACCCAGTACTTC. Residues: CAIRQGVETQYF.

Comment on this clonotype: At one boundary the junction diverges from the germline segment, which might be a read error. In nucleotides, the CDR3 is TGTGCCTGCAGCTTGAGTCAGCGAGATACCATTCAGTACTTC. Protein product: CACSLSQRDTIQYF. The chain recombines TRBV11-2 with TRBJ2-4; unclear D gene. This CDR3 contains 14 residues. CDR1 is SGHAT and CDR2 is FQNNGV in the germline V gene.

In its sample, this clonotype ranks as medium-sized. The CDR3 protein is CASSYVLAGGSEQFF. The CDR3 DNA sequence: TGTGCCAGCAGTTATGTGCTAGCGGGAGGTAGTGAGCAGTTCTTC. The chain couples TRBV6-2 or TRBV6-3 to TRBJ2-1, with TRBD2 matching over 11 bases. J gave up 9 bases and V 3 bases, and 7 bases lay outside the gene matches. Per the germline V gene, CDR1 is MNHEY and CDR2 is SVGEGT. This CDR3 has 15 amino acids.

By sample share, this clonotype is medium-sized. The rearrangement uses TRBV27 and TRBJ2-7, with D hard to call. Trimming removed 3 bases from V and 2 bases from J, with 11 bases in between. The CDR3 loop spans 14 amino acids. Germline-derived CDR1 and CDR2 are MNHEY and SMNVEV (reference sequence). CDR3 region: CASSFMGSAYEQYF. For the CDR3, the DNA is TGTGCCAGCAGTTTCATGGGGTCGGCCTACGAGCAGTACTTC.

Of note for this clonotype: A read error is possible here, since a much larger clone lies one base away. The J gene is TRBJ2-7, the V gene TRBV7-9; weak D call: TRBD1 (6 bases). Germline V gene data show CDR1 as SEHNR and CDR2 as FQNEAQ (reference sequence). This CDR3 spans 14 amino acids. CDR3 nucleotides: TGTGCCAGCAGCTTAGTGGCCAGGGGATACGAGCTGTACTTC. Encoded protein: CASSLVARGYELYF.

The J gene is TRBJ2-5, the V gene TRBV3-1; perhaps D is TRBD1 or TRBD2 (5 bases each). Trimming cost V 1 base and J 5 bases, with 20 bases left between them. The CDR3 is 17 amino acids. Germline V gene data show CDR1 as LGHDT and CDR2 as YNNKEL (reference sequence). CDR3 coding DNA: TGTGCCAGCAGCCAAGCGATTAGGCAGGGACGTTTGGAGACCCAGTACTTC. It translates to CASSQAIRQGRLETQYF.

The rearrangement uses TRBV28 and TRBJ2-1, with 11 bases lining up with TRBD2. The CDR3 consists of 15 residues. Germline V gene lookup returns CDR1 MDHEN and CDR2 SYDVKM. V shed 6 bases and J 2 bases; nucleotides not matched to a gene: 3. Here the CDR3 reads CASSILAGAYNEQFF. The CDR3 nucleotides read TGTGCCAGCAGCATACTAGCGGGAGCCTACAATGAGCAGTTCTTC.

This clonotype was observed a handful of times. Sequence at one end of the junction differs from germline and may be a read error. V is TRBV6-6 and J is TRBJ1-6, with D tentatively TRBD1 (5 bases). Germline V gene lookup returns CDR1 MNHNY and CDR2 SVGAGI (reference sequence). This CDR3 region has 16 residues. In nucleotides, the CDR3 is TGTGCCAGCGGTATCCGGGACGGTTCCTATAATTCGCCCCTCTACTTT. Encoded protein: CASGIRDGSYNSPLYF.

In this sample, this clonotype turned up a few times. CDR3: CASSTAGGPVDEQFF. The CDR3 DNA follows: TGCGCCAGCAGCACAGCGGGAGGGCCGGTCGATGAGCAGTTCTTC. This sequence joins TRBV5-1 and TRBJ2-1; 10 bases align to TRBD2. Germline CDR1 reads SGHRS; CDR2 reads YFSETQ. The CDR3 spans 15 residues. The junction had 9 bases not matched to a gene; V was cut back by 4 bases and J by 8 bases. Filled out from reference TRBV5-1 and TRBJ2-1, the complete variable domain reads KAGVTQTPRYLIKTRGQQVTLSCSPISGHRSVSWYQQTPGQGLQFLFEYFSETQRNKGNFPGRFSGRQFSNSRSEMNVSTLELGDSALYLCASSTAGGPVDEQFFGPGTRLTVL.

On this clonotype itself: This may stem from a read error, because a much larger clone lies one nucleotide away. The V and J genes are TRBV7-6 and TRBJ2-7; 8 nucleotides line up with TRBD1. The V segment lost 5 bases and the J segment 5 bases; nucleotides outside the gene matches: 11. This CDR3 spans 15 amino acids. The germline CDR1 and CDR2 sequences are SGHVS and FNYEAQ. The CDR3 here is CASSPTGQGSNEQYF. In nucleotides, the CDR3 is TGTGCCAGCAGCCCAACTGGACAGGGATCGAACGAGCAGTACTTC. The full variable domain, rest sourced from reference TRBV7-6 and TRBJ2-7, is GAGVSQSPRYKVTKRGQDVALRCDPISGHVSLYWYRQALGQGPEFLTYFNYEAQQDKSGLPNDRFSAERPEGSISTLTIQRTEQRDSAMYRCASSPTGQGSNEQYFGPGTRLTVT.

This clonotype was seen only once. CDR3 residues: CASSPPGEDTEAFF. The CDR3 DNA follows: TGTGCCAGCTCACCACCGGGGGAGGACACTGAAGCTTTCTTT. The chain carries TRBV18 and TRBJ1-1; TRBD1 might be the D (5 bases). Trimming removed 0 bases at V and 3 bases at J, with 8 bases between. This CDR3 spans 14 amino acids. From germline, CDR1 is KGHSH and CDR2 LQKENI.

On this clonotype: One end of the junction does not line up with germline, which may come from a read error. V usage is TRBV9 and J usage is TRBJ2-7; D is ambiguous. Germline V gives CDR1 SGDLS, CDR2 YYNGEE. This CDR3 region has 14 residues. The CDR3 sequence: CGSSALFSGKEQYF. CDR3 bases: TGTGGCAGCAGCGCCCTATTTAGTGGGAAGGAGCAGTACTTC.

This clonotype has just a few counts. The chain combines TRBV7-9 with TRBJ2-1; D uncertain. The germline CDR1 and CDR2 sequences are SEHNR and FQNEAQ (reference sequence). The CDR3 extends over 11 amino acids. The V and J ends lost 5 bases and 7 bases respectively, with 6 bases between them. This CDR3 reads CASSLLNEQFF. The CDR3 DNA reads as TGTGCCAGCAGCCTATTAAATGAGCAGTTCTTC. Variable domain in full (rest from reference TRBV7-9 and TRBJ2-1): DTGVSQNPRHKITKRGQNVTFRCDPISEHNRLYWYRQTLGQGPEFLTYFQNEAQLEKSRLLSDRFSAERPKGSFSTLEIQRTEQGDSAMYLCASSLLNEQFFGPGTRLTVL.

Concerning this clonotype: In this CDR3 the conserved last residue, phenylalanine or tryptophan, is missing, so a read error is likely. This chain uses TRBV7-2 with TRBJ2-3; 12 positions agree with TRBD1. The CDR3 length is 15 residues. Germline CDR1 SGHTA, CDR2 FQGNSA. V shed 5 bases, J shed 5 bases, and the junction held 5 bases outside the gene matches. This CDR3 is CASSTGTGGEDTQYL. As DNA, the CDR3 is TGTGCCAGCAGCACCGGGACAGGGGGCGAAGATACGCAGTATCTT.

Remarks on this clonotype: No DNA is shown, since the ends of the CDR3 on it are uncertain; the CDR3 is the one TCRdb lists. The rearrangement links TRBV9 to TRBJ2-5; TRBD2, the table's D call, was not compared with the DNA. The CDR3 is 17 residues long, ends included. Per the germline V gene, CDR1 is SGDLS and CDR2 is YYNGEE. The CDR3 here is CASSVGSGAGRKETRYF.

Only a few counts were recorded for this clonotype. The rearrangement joins TRBV7-9 to TRBJ2-2; D remains ambiguous. V was trimmed by 5 bases and J by 4 bases, leaving 8 bases between them. The CDR3 consists of 13 residues. Per the germline V gene, CDR1 is SEHNR and CDR2 is FQNEAQ (reference sequence). CDR3 nucleotide sequence: TGTGCCAGCAGCGATCCGGCCACCGGGGAGCTGTTTTTT. Translation: CASSDPATGELFF.

About this clonotype itself: Being one base from a much bigger clone, this may be a read error. The rearrangement joins TRBV29-1 to TRBJ1-4, with TRBD1 as a possible D gene (5 bases). Germline V gene data show CDR1 as SQVTM and CDR2 as ANQGSEA. The CDR3 consists of 13 residues. With 7 bases removed from V and 7 bases from J, the gap between germline ends came to 16 bases. CDR3 sequence: CSAIGGSVEKLFF. The CDR3, as DNA: TGCAGCGCCATCGGGGGTTCGGTTGAAAAACTGTTTTTT.

Within the sample, this clonotype is medium-sized. This chain links TRBV27 with TRBJ1-5; a possible D gene is TRBD1 (6 bases). Germline loops: CDR1 MNHEY, CDR2 SMNVEV (reference sequence). The CDR3 consists of 15 residues. With 6 bases removed from V and 1 base from J, the gap between germline ends came to 13 bases. The CDR3 protein is CASRQGIGSNQPQHF. CDR3 in DNA: TGTGCCAGCAGGCAGGGGATCGGGAGCAATCAGCCCCAGCATTTT.

On this clonotype itself: One junction end does not reproduce the germline sequence, and a read error may be involved. The chain has TRBV7-6 and TRBJ2-3; 11 bases are a match to TRBD2. CDR1 and CDR2 from the germline V gene are SGHVS and FNYEAQ. CDR3 length: 18 residues. The DNA of the CDR3 is TGTGTCAGCAGCTTAGCGATCGCTAGCGGGAGGATGGCAGATACGCAGTATTTT. This encodes CVSSLAIASGRMADTQYF.

The chain has TRBV28 and TRBJ1-2; D uncertain. Germline V gene sequence: CDR1 MDHEN, CDR2 SYDVKM. Trimming removed 5 bases from V and 8 bases from J, with 12 bases in between. The CDR3 sequence is 12 residues long. The CDR3 DNA is TGTGCCAGCAGTCCGTATCTGAGGGGCTACACCTTC. Encoded protein: CASSPYLRGYTF.

V and J are TRBV27 and TRBJ2-3; maybe TRBD2 (5 bases). Germline lookup yields CDR1 MNHEY and CDR2 SMNVEV (reference sequence). V lost 6 bases and J 2 bases, leaving 18 bases between the germline ends. The CDR3 runs to 16 residues. DNA of the CDR3: TGTGCCAGCAGCTGGACTGGACTCGGTAACACAGATACGCAGTATTTT. Amino acids: CASSWTGLGNTDTQYF.